Reported below is one T cell receptor beta chain. What it binds is not known. Generated by immunoSEQ multiplex PCR, the TCRdb table keeps only in-frame clones and is missing some. The data hold approximately 120,000 clones, with about 90% observed a single time. The entry originates in a study of cytomegalovirus exposure and HLA in healthy donors. Study-level points and caveats: Associated with cytomegalovirus, according to the listing, were around 170 TCR beta chains.

The receptor was isolated from a woman under 30 in good health and CMV-seronegative. Sequencing was done on a sample of PBMCs.

CDR3 nucleotides: TGTGCCAGAAGCCCCACCCTCCTAGCGGGAGACAACGATACGCAGTATTTT. Translating it yields CARSPTLLAGDNDTQYF. The chain carries TRBV5-3 and TRBJ2-3; 10 bases agree with TRBD2. TRBV5-3 is flagged as an ORF with uncertain function. The length of the CDR3 is 17 residues. With 4 bases clipped from V and 6 bases from J, the junction kept 14 bases outside the gene matches.